This is a list of T cell receptor beta chains from one sample in a study. TCRdb reanalysed the 5' RACE reads using MiXCR and keeps one entry per CDR3 protein. The sample includes roughly 9,100 distinct CDR3 sequences, around 55% of them seen just once. What was sequenced was Tregs sorted from a lymph node. All receptors derive from a female donor with breast cancer. Each CDR3 is given with its conserved first and last residue. The D gene is left open where the match is weak. Not every row has a clone size; where given, it reads once, few, many or a size class.

TRBV7-2	NA	TRBJ2-3	NA	TGTGCCGGCAGCTTAGTCCCTTTTGGGGGAGACACAGATACGCAGTATTTT	CAGSLVPFGGDTDTQYF
TRBV5-6	TRBD1	TRBJ2-1	few	TGTGCCAGCAGTTACGGGACAGGGGTCAATGAGCAGTTCTTC	CASSYGTGVNEQFF
TRBV20-1	TRBD2	TRBJ2-2	few	TGCAGTGCTAGACTAGCGGGAGACACCGGGGAGCTGTTTTTT	CSARLAGDTGELFF
TRBV20-1	NA	TRBJ2-3	NA	TGCAGTGCTAGACCGGGATTCACCACAGATACGCAGTATTTT	CSARPGFTTDTQYF
TRBV20-1	TRBD2	TRBJ2-5	NA	TGCAGTGAGGCTAGCGGGGTCGGAGAGACCCAGTACTTC	CSEASGVGETQYF
TRBV4-3	TRBD2	TRBJ2-1	NA	TGCGCCAGCAGCAAGACTAGCGGAATCGCCAATGAGCAGTTCTTC	CASSKTSGIANEQFF
TRBV28	NA	TRBJ2-5	medium-sized	TGTGCCAGCAGTTTATCTTCACAGGACGCTCGAGAGACCCAGTACTTC	CASSLSSQDARETQYF
TRBV6-2/TRBV6-3	NA	TRBJ1-1	NA	TGTGCCACCAAGGACGGAATGAACACTGAAGCTTTCTTT	CATKDGMNTEAFF
TRBV4-2	TRBD2	TRBJ2-7	NA	TGTGCCAGCAGCCAAGTCAGTAGCGGGACAAAGTACGAGCAGTACTTC	CASSQVSSGTKYEQYF
TRBV7-2	NA	TRBJ2-7	NA	TGTGCCAGCAGCCAAACCGGAACCGTCTACGAGCAGTACTTC	CASSQTGTVYEQYF
TRBV4-3	NA	TRBJ1-3	NA	TGCGCCAGCAGCCAAGGTTCCTACTCTGGAAACACCATATATTTT	CASSQGSYSGNTIYF
TRBV12-3/TRBV12-4	TRBD1	TRBJ1-2	NA	TGTGCCAGCAAGTGGCAGGGGGGAGGCTACACCTTC	CASKWQGGGYTF
TRBV7-6	NA	TRBJ1-1	NA	TGTGCCAGCAGCCCACGAGGGTCCGGGTTTCGGAACACTGAAGCTTTCTTT	CASSPRGSGFRNTEAFF
TRBV6-5	NA	TRBJ2-1	NA	TGTGCCAGCAGTTACTTATGGAGGGAGACCTACAATGAGCAGTTCTTC	CASSYLWRETYNEQFF
TRBV25-1	TRBD1	TRBJ1-5	NA	TGTGCCAGCAGTGAATCTGACAGGGGCAATCAGCCCCAGCATTTT	CASSESDRGNQPQHF
TRBV25-1	NA	TRBJ2-1	NA	TGTGCCAGCCAGATGGGACCTAATGAGCGGTTCTTC	CASQMGPNERFF
TRBV5-1	TRBD1	TRBJ2-6	NA	TGCGCCAGCAGCCGACAGACAGGGAGTTCCTCGGGGGCCAACGTCCTGACTTTC	CASSRQTGSSSGANVLTF
TRBV20-1	NA	TRBJ1-5	NA	TGCAGTGCTAGCTACAGGAGCAGCAATCAGCCCCAGCATTTT	CSASYRSSNQPQHF
TRBV20-1	NA	TRBJ2-5	NA	TGCAGTGCTAAAGGACAAGAGACCCAGTACTTC	CSAKGQETQYF
TRBV6-2/TRBV6-3	TRBD2	TRBJ2-7	NA	TGTGCCAGCAGTAGGACTAGCGGGAGGTACTACGAGCAGTACTTC	CASSRTSGRYYEQYF
TRBV20-1	NA	TRBJ2-5	NA	TGCAGTGCCGGGCGTTTTTTGCTCTCCCCCGAGGGGACCCAGTACTTC	CSAGRFLLSPEGTQYF
TRBV6-2/TRBV6-3	NA	TRBJ2-1	NA	TGTGCCAGCAGATTAGGCCCCATGGGGTTTGGGCAGTTCTTC	CASRLGPMGFGQFF
TRBV2	NA	TRBJ2-5	NA	TGTGCCAGTCTAGCCTGGGAGACCCAGTACTTC	CASLAWETQYF
TRBV4-3	NA	TRBJ2-1	NA	TGCGCCAGCAGCCAAGAGGTTTCCCGCTCCTACAATGAGCAGTTCTTC	CASSQEVSRSYNEQFF
TRBV10-3	TRBD2	TRBJ2-7	NA	TGTGCCATCACCGTGGAGCGGGAGTCCTACGAGCAGTACTTC	CAITVERESYEQYF
TRBV20-1	TRBD2	TRBJ2-1	NA	TGCAGTGCTAAAGATTACAGAACTAGCGGGCACTCCTACAATGAGCAGTTCTTC	CSAKDYRTSGHSYNEQFF
TRBV5-1	NA	TRBJ1-1	NA	TGCGCCAGCAGCTTGGAGTTCGGCAGGGACACTGAAGCTTTCTTT	CASSLEFGRDTEAFF
TRBV6-1	NA	TRBJ2-3	NA	TGTGCCAGCACCCGAGCAGGGGATAGCAATCAGCCCCAGTATTTT	CASTRAGDSNQPQYF
TRBV7-2	NA	TRBJ2-7	few	TGTGCCAGCAGCTTAGAACAGTTCTACGAGCAGTACTTC	CASSLEQFYEQYF
TRBV9	TRBD1	TRBJ2-5	NA	TGTGCCAGCAGCGTAGGAGGGACAGGGGTTTCGGAGACCCAGTACTTC	CASSVGGTGVSETQYF
TRBV6-2/TRBV6-3	TRBD2	TRBJ2-7	NA	TGTGCCAGCACCCAACCGCCTGGGCTCGGGAGGTTATACGAGCAGTACTTC	CASTQPPGLGRLYEQYF
TRBV12-3/TRBV12-4	NA	TRBJ2-2	NA	TGTGCCAGCAGTTTTACGAACACCGGGGAGCTGTTTTTT	CASSFTNTGELFF
TRBV28	NA	TRBJ1-2	NA	TGTGCCAGCAACACAGGGACGGGCTATGGCTACACCTTC	CASNTGTGYGYTF
TRBV27	TRBD2	TRBJ2-5	few	TGTGCCAGCAGTAACCTAGCGGGAGACGGGGAGACCCAGTACTTC	CASSNLAGDGETQYF
TRBV6-2/TRBV6-3	TRBD2	TRBJ2-1	NA	TGTGCCAGCAGCCCGCGGGAGAGAAGGATCAATGAGCAGTTCTTC	CASSPRERRINEQFF
TRBV20-1	TRBD2	TRBJ2-1	NA	TGCAGTGCCACGCGACTAGCGGCCTACAATGAGCAGTTCTTC	CSATRLAAYNEQFF
TRBV15	NA	TRBJ1-5	NA	TGTGCCACCCGGCCGGGGGAAAACTATCAGCCCCAGCATTTT	CATRPGENYQPQHF
TRBV6-2/TRBV6-3	TRBD1	TRBJ2-1	NA	TGTGCCAGCAGACGCGGACAGGGCGGCTACAATGAGCAGTTCTTC	CASRRGQGGYNEQFF
TRBV4-3	NA	TRBJ1-1	few	TGCGCCAGCAGCCAAGTGGGTGCGGGGGAAGCTTTCTTT	CASSQVGAGEAFF
TRBV12-3/TRBV12-4	NA	TRBJ1-1	NA	TGTGCCAGCGGCCGACAGAACACTGAAGCTTTCTTT	CASGRQNTEAFF
TRBV4-3	TRBD2	TRBJ2-2	NA	TGCGCCAGCAGCCATCGCGGGGGTGGCGGGGAGCTGTTTTTT	CASSHRGGGGELFF
TRBV20-1	NA	TRBJ1-1	NA	TGCAGTGCTAGAGAAGCAACTGAAGCTTTCTTT	CSAREATEAFF
TRBV4-2	TRBD1	TRBJ1-2	NA	TGCGCCAGCAGCCAAGACTTCGCAGGGGGCTATGGCTACACCTTC	CASSQDFAGGYGYTF
TRBV20-1	NA	TRBJ1-5	NA	TGCAGTGCCCGAGGGGGGGCCGAAAATCAGCCCCAGCATTTT	CSARGGAENQPQHF
TRBV18	NA	TRBJ1-3	few	TGTGCCAGCTCACCTACAGGGATCGGAAACACCATATATTTT	CASSPTGIGNTIYF
TRBV29-1	NA	TRBJ2-1	NA	TGCAGCGTGACTCCGAATAGAAACAATGAGCAGTTCTTC	CSVTPNRNNEQFF
TRBV20-1	TRBD2	TRBJ2-2	few	TGCAGTGCTAGAGATGCTAGCGGGAACACCGGGGAGCTGTTTTTT	CSARDASGNTGELFF
TRBV12-3/TRBV12-4	TRBD1	TRBJ2-1	NA	TGTGCCAGCAGCCACAGGGGCAATTGGGAGCAGTTCTTC	CASSHRGNWEQFF
TRBV25-1	TRBD2	TRBJ2-1	NA	TGTGCCAGCCGAAATAGCGGGGGAGGCTTGAATGAGCAGTTCTTC	CASRNSGGGLNEQFF
TRBV12-3/TRBV12-4	NA	TRBJ2-1	NA	TGTGCCAGTTCTATTACAGAACCCTGGGATGAGCAGTTCTTC	CASSITEPWDEQFF
TRBV7-9	TRBD2	TRBJ2-7	NA	TGTGCCAGCAGCTTAGGTATTAGCGGGAGCGAGCAGTACTTC	CASSLGISGSEQYF
TRBV18	NA	TRBJ1-3	NA	TGTGCCAGCTCACCGAGTTACAGCTCTGGAAACACCATATATTTT	CASSPSYSSGNTIYF
TRBV10-3	NA	TRBJ2-6	NA	TGTGCCATCAGCTCGACCTTGAGCTCTGGGGCCAACGTCCTGACTTTC	CAISSTLSSGANVLTF
TRBV7-3	NA	TRBJ2-3	once	TGTGCCAGCAGCCCCAGAAGGGGGTACAGCGGCACAGATACGCAGTATTTT	CASSPRRGYSGTDTQYF
TRBV20-1	TRBD1	TRBJ1-5	NA	TGCAGTGCTAGGACAGGGAGCAATCAGCCCCAGCATTTT	CSARTGSNQPQHF
TRBV29-1	NA	TRBJ2-5	few	TGCAGCGTTGAAATGGGGGAAGAGACCCAGTACTTC	CSVEMGEETQYF
TRBV7-2	NA	TRBJ2-5	NA	TGTGCCAGCAGCTTAGCGCCGCCGACTAGAGTCGGGGAGACCCAGTACTTC	CASSLAPPTRVGETQYF